These 22 T cell receptor beta chains were sequenced from one sample in a study of regulatory T cells in long-lasting Graves disease. For TCR beta, libraries came from iRepertoire HTBI primers and Arm-PCR of CDR3 regions. Using its own MiXCR run on the multiplex PCR reads, TCRdb lists one record per CDR3 protein. This sample has roughly 560,000 distinct CDR3 sequences; 15% to 20% occur once, and the top ten carry roughly 25%. Time point given: newly diagnosed GD, antithyroid drugs for less than 3 months. TCR sequences were obtained from RNA taken from PBMCs. The sample was also linked to a second study, of T cells in Graves' hyperthyroidism and ophthalmopathy.

The sample was peripheral blood mononuclear cells (PBMCs), taken at new diagnosis, from a patient treated with antithyroid drugs. Receptor source: a woman aged 35-65 years with Graves disease.

This clonotype was seen ten or more times. The genes are TRBV20-1 and TRBJ2-1; 13 bases are a match to TRBD2. The V segment lost 6 bases and the J segment 8 bases; nucleotides outside the gene matches: 7. Germline assignment: CDR1 DFQATT and CDR2 SNEGSKA (reference sequence). CDR3 size: 14 residues. This chain's CDR3 is CSAWTSGGRDEQFF. In nucleotides, the CDR3 is TGCAGTGCCTGGACTAGCGGGGGACGTGATGAGCAGTTCTTC.

V is TRBV30 and J is TRBJ2-1, with unresolved D. Germline loops: CDR1 GTSNPN, CDR2 SVGIG (reference sequence). Deletions cut 8 bases from V and 0 bases from J, with 14 bases between. The CDR3 has 14 amino acids. The CDR3 is CASLHRSSYNEQFF. Here the CDR3 DNA reads TGTGCCAGCCTCCACCGAAGCTCCTACAATGAGCAGTTCTTC.

This clonotype appeared many times. V usage is TRBV30 and J usage is TRBJ1-1, with D possibly being TRBD1 (6 bases). The CDR3 length is 13 residues. Germline lookup yields CDR1 GTSNPN and CDR2 SVGIG (reference sequence). The V end was cut by 2 bases, the J end by 3 bases, with 10 bases between. This CDR3 reads CAWSLGADTEAFF. The CDR3 DNA follows: TGTGCCTGGAGTCTGGGGGCAGACACTGAAGCTTTCTTT.

The chain has TRBV4-1 and TRBJ2-1; 9 positions agree with TRBD2. The CDR3 length is 13 residues. Germline CDR1 is MGHRA and CDR2 is YSYEKL. With 1 base clipped from V and 14 bases from J, the junction kept 6 bases outside the gene matches. In nucleotides, the CDR3 is TGCGCCAGCAGCCAAGGATCTAGCGGGGCGGAGTTCTTC. As protein: CASSQGSSGAEFF.

This clonotype was found many times. The chain is built from TRBV2 and TRBJ1-1; 7 nucleotides align to TRBD1. The CDR3 length is 17 residues. CDR1 is SNHLY and CDR2 is FYNNEI in the germline V gene. Unmatched junction bases numbered 10, after V lost 3 bases and J lost 0 bases. The DNA for the CDR3 is TGTGCCAGCAGTGAGATGACCTGGGGGACAGTGAACACTGAAGCTTTCTTT. This codes for CASSEMTWGTVNTEAFF.

This clonotype was observed many times. The chain links TRBV4-2 to TRBJ1-1; D is perhaps TRBD1 (5 bases). The ends were cut back, 3 bases at V and 0 bases at J, with 14 bases in the middle. The CDR3 runs to 16 residues. The germline gives CDR1 LGHNA, CDR2 YNFKEQ. The CDR3 DNA sequence: TGTGCCAGCAGCCATTCGGAAGGGGTTATGAACACTGAAGCTTTCTTT. Its translation is CASSHSEGVMNTEAFF.

Ten or more counts support this clonotype. The chain carries TRBV5-1 and TRBJ2-7; 10 bases align to TRBD2. The CDR3 covers 15 residues. Germline V CDR1 and CDR2: SGHRS, YFSETQ. Trimming at V came to 5 bases and at J to 3 bases, leaving 8 bases not matched to a gene. The CDR3 DNA reads TGCGCCAGCAGGATAGCGGGGGGCGCCCGCTACGAGCAGTACTTC. This encodes CASRIAGGARYEQYF. Full variable domain (rest looked up from reference TRBV5-1 and TRBJ2-7): KAGVTQTPRYLIKTRGQQVTLSCSPISGHRSVSWYQQTPGQGLQFLFEYFSETQRNKGNFPGRFSGRQFSNSRSEMNVSTLELGDSALYLCASRIAGGARYEQYFGPGTRLTVT.

This clonotype has only a few counts. The chain has TRBV12-3 or TRBV12-4 and TRBJ2-4, with D possibly matching TRBD2 (5 bases). The CDR3 totals 14 residues. V was pared by 5 bases and J by 8 bases, with 16 bases between. CDR3 bases: TGTGCCAGCAGTGACGGACTTGGGTGGGACATTCAGTACTTC. Encoded protein: CASSDGLGWDIQYF.

This clonotype was recorded at least ten times. J is TRBJ2-7 and V is TRBV5-1; TRBD1 aligns across 8 bases. This CDR3 comprises 15 residues. V was pared by 0 bases and J by 3 bases, with 5 bases of the junction left unmatched. The germline V gene encodes CDR1 SGHRS and CDR2 YFSETQ. The CDR3 DNA follows: TGCGCCAGCAGCTTGGGTCCAGGGGGCTACTACGAGCAGTACTTC. It specifies CASSLGPGGYYEQYF.

The V call is TRBV6-2 or TRBV6-3, the J call TRBJ2-7; no definite D call. With 0 bases removed from V and 0 bases from J, the gap between germline ends came to 9 bases. Germline V gene sequence: CDR1 MNHEY, CDR2 SVGEGT. The CDR3 extends over 15 amino acids. In DNA, the CDR3 is TGTGCCAGCAGTTACTCGTCAACAGTCTCCTACGAGCAGTACTTC. Translating it yields CASSYSSTVSYEQYF.

This chain uses TRBV5-1 with TRBJ2-2; 7 bases align to TRBD1. The trim removed 7 bases at V and 0 bases at J, leaving 9 bases unmatched. CDR1 SGHRS and CDR2 YFSETQ come from the germline V gene. The CDR3 is made up of 16 amino acids. The CDR3 protein is CASDSTQGANTGELFF. The CDR3 coding sequence is TGCGCCAGCGACTCCACCCAGGGGGCGAACACCGGGGAGCTGTTTTTT. The whole variable domain, remainder taken from reference TRBV5-1 and TRBJ2-2, is KAGVTQTPRYLIKTRGQQVTLSCSPISGHRSVSWYQQTPGQGLQFLFEYFSETQRNKGNFPGRFSGRQFSNSRSEMNVSTLELGDSALYLCASDSTQGANTGELFFGEGSRLTVL.

The chain combines TRBV4-1 with TRBJ2-6; D may correspond to TRBD1 or TRBD2 (5 bases each). V shed 1 base and J shed 3 bases, with 10 bases lying between them. CDR3 length equals 16 residues. From germline, CDR1 is MGHRA and CDR2 YSYEKL. This CDR3 is CASSQGGALGANVLTF. CDR3 DNA sequence: TGCGCCAGCAGCCAAGGAGGGGCTCTTGGGGCCAACGTCCTGACTTTC.

This chain connects TRBV7-2 to TRBJ2-1; 13 nucleotides align to TRBD2. The CDR3 consists of 18 residues. From germline, CDR1 is SGHTA and CDR2 FQGNSA. V lost 2 bases to trimming and J lost 1 base; unmatched junction nucleotides: 5. CDR3 region: CASSLTSGGARSYNEQFF. CDR3 sequence (DNA): TGTGCCAGCAGCTTAACTAGCGGGGGGGCCAGGTCCTACAATGAGCAGTTCTTC.

This clonotype appeared many times. The V and J genes are TRBV7-6 and TRBJ2-3; unclear D gene. Germline CDR1 and CDR2: SGHVS and FNYEAQ. V lost 1 base and J lost 2, with 10 bases in between. The CDR3 length is 15 residues. The CDR3 DNA sequence: TGTGCCAGCAGCTTAGTACCGGAGACCACAGATACGCAGTATTTT. It translates to CASSLVPETTDTQYF. Drawing the rest from reference TRBV7-6 and TRBJ2-3, the complete variable domain is GAGVSQSPRYKVTKRGQDVALRCDPISGHVSLYWYRQALGQGPEFLTYFNYEAQQDKSGLPNDRFSAERPEGSISTLTIQRTEQRDSAMYRCASSLVPETTDTQYFGPGTRLTVL.

The V and J genes are TRBV12-3 or TRBV12-4 and TRBJ1-4; D possibly corresponds to TRBD1 (5 bases). This CDR3 contains 15 residues. The V and J ends lost 5 bases and 6 bases respectively, with 16 bases between them. The CDR3 sequence: CASSIPGRGDEKLFF. The CDR3 DNA follows: TGTGCCAGCAGTATACCGGGACGGGGCGATGAAAAACTGTTTTTT.

This rearrangement joins TRBV6-2 or TRBV6-3 to TRBJ1-2; D may be TRBD1 (6 bases). Germline V gives CDR1 MNHEY, CDR2 SVGEGT. Trimming removed 10 bases at V and 7 bases at J, with 19 bases between. This CDR3 region has 13 residues. The CDR3 sequence is CAIAPRGAFGYTF. For the CDR3, the DNA is TGTGCCATCGCCCCCCGGGGGGCATTTGGCTACACCTTC.

This clonotype was found many times. The V and J genes are TRBV20-1 and TRBJ2-5; a possible D gene is TRBD1 (6 bases). The germline V and J ends were trimmed by 0 bases and 5 bases, with 19 bases remaining between them. This CDR3 comprises 16 residues. The germline CDR1 and CDR2 sequences are DFQATT and SNEGSKA (reference sequence). CDR3 amino acids: CSARDYRQGRVETQYF. The CDR3 DNA is TGCAGTGCTAGAGATTATAGGCAGGGGAGAGTGGAGACCCAGTACTTC.

Many counts were recorded for this clonotype. The chain carries TRBV5-1 and TRBJ1-2, with a weak D call TRBD1 (6 bases). The CDR3 contains 17 residues. The V gene lost 4 bases and the J gene lost 1 base, with 20 bases spanning the gap. Germline CDR1 and CDR2: SGHRS and YFSETQ. Here the CDR3 DNA reads TGCGCCAGCAGCAAGGACAGACCTTACACGAATAACTATGGCTACACCTTC. Translated: CASSKDRPYTNNYGYTF.

The sample holds many counts of this clonotype. The chain carries TRBV11-2 and TRBJ2-2; TRBD2 is a possible D gene (7 bases). Germline CDR1 reads SGHAT; CDR2 reads FQNNGV. Trimming took 5 bases from V and 0 from J, leaving 13 bases between them. The CDR3 runs 16 residues. CDR3 loop: CASSPRRGPNTGELFF. CDR3 nucleotide sequence: TGTGCCAGCAGCCCGAGGCGGGGGCCGAACACCGGGGAGCTGTTTTTT.

The chain carries TRBV9 and TRBJ2-7; D gene unclear. Germline-derived CDR1 and CDR2 are SGDLS and YYNGEE. The CDR3 has 13 amino acids. Trimming removed 1 base from V and 6 bases from J, with 11 bases in between. The CDR3 DNA reads as TGTGCCAGCAGCGTAACCCCCGGGCTCGAGCAGTACTTC. It is translated as CASSVTPGLEQYF. Full variable domain (missing parts from reference TRBV9 and TRBJ2-7): DSGVTQTPKHLITATGQRVTLRCSPRSGDLSVYWYQQSLDQGLQFLIQYYNGEERAKGNILERFSAQQFPDLHSELNLSSLELGDSALYFCASSVTPGLEQYFGPGTRLTVT.

This clonotype was detected many times. V and J are TRBV28 and TRBJ2-7; 9 positions match TRBD1. Germline V gene data show CDR1 as MDHEN and CDR2 as SYDVKM. The V segment lost 2 bases and the J segment 7 bases; nucleotides outside the gene matches: 6. The CDR3 length is 14 residues. CDR3 sequence: CASSLGDRAGEQYF. CDR3 DNA sequence: TGTGCCAGCAGTTTAGGGGACAGGGCTGGAGAGCAGTACTTC.

This clonotype was detected ten times or more. The chain has TRBV12-3 or TRBV12-4 and TRBJ1-1; D is ambiguous. Trimming shortened V by 3 bases and J by 5 bases, and 13 bases separated the two germline ends. The CDR3 loop spans 14 amino acids. As DNA, the CDR3 is TGTGCCAGCAGTTTTTGGGTGAGGGAAACTGAAGCTTTCTTT. The encoded protein is CASSFWVRETEAFF.